Listed below are T cell receptor beta chains from one sample, sequenced in a study of T cell responses to AZD1222 COVID-19 vaccine. TCRdb keeps only in-frame clones here, not all; method: immunoSEQ multiplex PCR. Of approximately 64,000 clones in the sample, around 84% were seen once. The sample in question was peripheral blood, obtained on day 0 of AZD1222 vaccination. Receptors originate from an adult in good health. Both conserved end residues are part of each CDR3. The order of the fields is CDR3 protein, CDR3 DNA, clone size, J gene, V gene, D gene. The D gene is left open where the match is weak. Size values are once, few and many counts, or a class for expanded clones, and some rows have none.

CASSLASRTGELFF | TGTGCCAGCAGCTTGGCCTCTCGAACCGGGGAGCTGTTTTTT | . | TRBJ2-2 | TRBV5-5 | .
CASTSGWQAYTF | TGTGCCAGCACCTCGGGGTGGCAGGCCTACACCTTC | once | TRBJ1-2 | TRBV12-3/TRBV12-4 | .
CASSEWGGYTF | TGTGCCAGCAGTGAGTGGGGAGGCTACACCTTC | . | TRBJ1-2 | TRBV6-1 | .
CASSQGVTSGAGETQYF | TGCGCCAGCAGCCAAGGGGTGACTAGCGGGGCGGGGGAGACCCAGTACTTC | . | TRBJ2-5 | TRBV4-1 | TRBD2
CASSQEYPFYNQPQHF | TGCGCCAGCAGCCAAGAATACCCTTTCTACAATCAGCCCCAGCATTTT | . | TRBJ1-5 | TRBV4-3 | .
CASSFGAGNTEAFF | TGTGCCAGCAGCTTTGGGGCTGGGAACACTGAAGCTTTCTTT | . | TRBJ1-1 | TRBV7-9 | .
CASSAMLDRLYF | TGTGCCAGCAGTGCGATGCTGGACAGACTTTATTTT | . | TRBJ1-4 | TRBV2 | .
CASSRRSGDQETQYF | TGCGCCAGCAGCCGGAGGAGCGGGGATCAAGAGACCCAGTACTTC | . | TRBJ2-5 | TRBV4-1 | TRBD2
CASSLAGGPLDTQYF | TGTGCCAGCAGTTTGGCGGGGGGGCCGTTAGATACGCAGTATTTT | . | TRBJ2-3 | TRBV28 | TRBD2
CASSYPFGGSTYGYTF | TGTGCCAGCAGTTACCCGTTTGGAGGATCCACCTATGGCTACACCTTC | . | TRBJ1-2 | TRBV6-5 | .
CAWAPRGGGQPQHF | TGTGCCTGGGCTCCCCGGGGGGGCGGGCAGCCCCAGCATTTT | . | TRBJ1-5 | TRBV30 | .
CASSPPGEEDEKLFF | TGCGCCAGCAGCCCCCCCGGGGAGGAAGATGAAAAACTGTTTTTT | . | TRBJ1-4 | TRBV4-1 | .
CASSGTGTEAFF | TGTGCCAGCAGTGGGACAGGGACTGAAGCTTTCTTT | . | TRBJ1-1 | TRBV12-3/TRBV12-4 | TRBD1
CASSSSAGGNTGELFF | TGTGCCAGCAGCTCCTCTGCGGGGGGGAACACCGGGGAGCTGTTTTTT | . | TRBJ2-2 | TRBV7-3 | TRBD2
CASSQEVEAGNYGYTF | TGTGCCAGCAGCCAAGAGGTAGAGGCAGGTAACTATGGCTACACCTTC | . | TRBJ1-2 | TRBV3-1/TRBV3-2 | .